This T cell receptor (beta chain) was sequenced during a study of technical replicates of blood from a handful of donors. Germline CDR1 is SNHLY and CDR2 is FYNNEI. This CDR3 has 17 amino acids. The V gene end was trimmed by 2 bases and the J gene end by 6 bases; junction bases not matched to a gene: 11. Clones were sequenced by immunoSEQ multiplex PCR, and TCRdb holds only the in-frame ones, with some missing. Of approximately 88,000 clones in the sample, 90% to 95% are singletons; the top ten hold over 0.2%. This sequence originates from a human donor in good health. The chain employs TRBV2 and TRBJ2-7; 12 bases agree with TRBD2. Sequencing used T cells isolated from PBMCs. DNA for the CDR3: TGTGCCAGCAGTGAAAACGCTAGCGGGAGGGCCCGAGGCGAGCAGTACTTC. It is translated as CASSENASGRARGEQYF.